Below, one T cell receptor beta chain is given with its context. Its antigen is currently not known. One base away there is no much larger clone; base qualities are not given. TCRbeta CDR3 regions were sequenced with the immunoSEQ Assay. After extraction, genomic DNA underwent amplification by bias-controlled multiplex PCR, followed by high-throughput sequencing. Per the authors' processing: To quantify the absolute abundance of every unique TCRbeta CDR3 region, sequences were collapsed and filtered. T cell fraction was estimated by normalization of TCRbeta template counts to usable DNA, with usable DNA being measured through amplification of reference genes present in all nucleated cells. Repertoire TCRs were annotated as SARS-CoV-2-specific when V gene, CDR3 amino acid sequence and J gene were exactly matched to a known reactive TCR set. The reference SARS-CoV-2 TCR set was derived from MIRA and filtered for enrichment in COVID-19-positive ImmuneCODE repertoires, a step that removed public or cross-reactive TCRs. Using the MIRA antigens, annotated TCRs were further analysed by specific ORF or by position within an ORF. Breadth was defined as the number of annotated unique rearrangements divided by the total number of unique productive rearrangements, and depth was defined as the summed frequency of the annotated unique rearrangements. Group comparisons of TCR breadth used two-sided Wilcoxon rank-sum tests. TCRdb carries this immuneACCESS record with in-frame sequences only. Its versions omit some clonotypes, under half of them owing to an unresolved V gene in the studies checked, with the rest unexplained. That table gives V, J and clone size, and the DNA gave D and trimming. The sample table records 100,000 or so clones; around three quarters of these occur just once. The ten largest clones add up to around a sixth of the sample.

The data originate from a study of Ad26.COV2.S vaccination and SARS-CoV-2 variants (dated by TCRdb to the early 2020s). Turning to the overall study: The specificity and breadth of SARS-CoV-2-reactive T cell receptors after Ad26.COV2.S vaccination were assessed by TCRbeta repertoire sequencing. The TCR-sequenced set comprised around 30 samples: some 19 Ad26.COV2.S vaccine recipients, 5 placebo recipients and 8 SARS-CoV-2 convalescent individuals.

The sample's time point label, in plain terms: individuals recovered from natural SARS-CoV-2 infection. CDR3 length: 14 amino acids, cysteine to phenylalanine. The CDR3 DNA has 42 bases and is translated from base 1. V lost 4 bases and J lost 7 bases; the stretch between them is 13 bases long. The germline V gene sets CDR1 to SGHTA and CDR2 to FQGNSA. Paper-wide results and their limitations: Substantial breadth of spike-specific CD8+ and CD4+ T cell responses was reported after vaccination. Compared with placebo recipients, Ad26.COV2.S recipients showed higher spike-specific TCR breadth (P = 0.0014). The authors noted that the TCR breadth and depth analyses may have underestimated total T cell responses. Vaccine and placebo recipients had similar non-spike TCR breadth, a finding consistent with the vaccine containing only spike.

The rearranged chain carries TRBV7-2 and TRBJ1-4, with a weak D call of TRBD1 (6 bases match). The sample was peripheral blood, taken after recovery from COVID-19. This TCR was recovered from a human donor who had recovered from COVID-19. The DNA is TGTGCCAGCAGCTCCACAGGGAATGGTGAAAAACTGTTTTTT. Protein translation: CASSSTGNGEKLFF.